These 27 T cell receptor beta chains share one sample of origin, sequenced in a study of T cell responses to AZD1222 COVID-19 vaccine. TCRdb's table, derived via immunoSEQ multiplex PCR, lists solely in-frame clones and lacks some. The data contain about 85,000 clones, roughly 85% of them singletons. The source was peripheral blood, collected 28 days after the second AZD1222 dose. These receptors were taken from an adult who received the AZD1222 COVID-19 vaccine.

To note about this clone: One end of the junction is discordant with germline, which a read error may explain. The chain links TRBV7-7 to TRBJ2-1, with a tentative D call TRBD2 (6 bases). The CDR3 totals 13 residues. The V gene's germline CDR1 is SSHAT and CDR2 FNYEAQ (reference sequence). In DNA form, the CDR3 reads TGTGCTAGCAGCCTGGGAGGTGTCAATGAGCAGTTCTTC. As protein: CASSLGGVNEQFF.

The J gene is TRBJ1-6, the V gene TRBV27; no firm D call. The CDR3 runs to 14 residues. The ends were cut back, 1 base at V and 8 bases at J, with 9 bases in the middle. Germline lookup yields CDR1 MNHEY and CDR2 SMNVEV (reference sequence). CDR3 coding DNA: TGTGCCAGCAGTTTATTCCGGGGTCATTCACCCCTCCACTTT. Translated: CASSLFRGHSPLHF.

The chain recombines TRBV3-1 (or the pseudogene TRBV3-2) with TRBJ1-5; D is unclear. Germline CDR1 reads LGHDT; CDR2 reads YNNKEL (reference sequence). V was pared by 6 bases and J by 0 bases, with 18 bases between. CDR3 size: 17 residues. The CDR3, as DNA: TGTGCCAGCAGTAGGCAACCCCCAACGTATAGCAATCAGCCCCAGCATTTT. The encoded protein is CASSRQPPTYSNQPQHF.

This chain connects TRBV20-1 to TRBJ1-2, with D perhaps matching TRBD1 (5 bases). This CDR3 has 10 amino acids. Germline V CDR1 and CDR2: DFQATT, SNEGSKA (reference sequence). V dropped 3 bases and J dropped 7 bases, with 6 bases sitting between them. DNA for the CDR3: TGCAGTGCTAGGACAGTTGGCTACACCTTC. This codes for CSARTVGYTF.

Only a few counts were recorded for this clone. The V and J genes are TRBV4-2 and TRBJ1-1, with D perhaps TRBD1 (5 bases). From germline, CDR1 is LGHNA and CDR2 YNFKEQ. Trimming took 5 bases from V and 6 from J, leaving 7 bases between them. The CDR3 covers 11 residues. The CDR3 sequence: CASSGGAEAFF. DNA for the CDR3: TGTGCCAGCAGCGGGGGGGCTGAAGCTTTCTTT.

The CDR3 spells CASSVGGTSGVMEQYF. The CDR3 DNA follows: TGTGCCAGCAGCGTAGGGGGAACTAGCGGGGTGATGGAGCAGTACTTC. The chain links TRBV9 to TRBJ2-7; 10 nucleotides agree with TRBD2. The CDR3 has 16 amino acids. V gave up 0 bases and J gave up 7 bases; unmatched junction bases: 10. Germline CDR1 reads SGDLS; CDR2 reads YYNGEE. The full variable domain, rest sourced from reference TRBV9 and TRBJ2-7, is DSGVTQTPKHLITATGQRVTLRCSPRSGDLSVYWYQQSLDQGLQFLIQYYNGEERAKGNILERFSAQQFPDLHSELNLSSLELGDSALYFCASSVGGTSGVMEQYFGPGTRLTVT.

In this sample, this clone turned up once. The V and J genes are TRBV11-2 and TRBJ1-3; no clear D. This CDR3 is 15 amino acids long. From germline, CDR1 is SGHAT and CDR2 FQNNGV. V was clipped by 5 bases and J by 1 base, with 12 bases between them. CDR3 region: CASSGTLGSGNTIYF. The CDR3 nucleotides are TGTGCCAGCAGCGGCACATTAGGATCTGGAAACACCATATATTTT.

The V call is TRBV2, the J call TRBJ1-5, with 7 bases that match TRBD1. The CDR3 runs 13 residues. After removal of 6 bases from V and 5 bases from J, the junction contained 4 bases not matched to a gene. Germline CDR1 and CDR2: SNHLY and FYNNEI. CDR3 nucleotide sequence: TGTGCCAGCAGATGGGACAGAGATCAGCCCCAGCATTTT. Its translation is CASRWDRDQPQHF.

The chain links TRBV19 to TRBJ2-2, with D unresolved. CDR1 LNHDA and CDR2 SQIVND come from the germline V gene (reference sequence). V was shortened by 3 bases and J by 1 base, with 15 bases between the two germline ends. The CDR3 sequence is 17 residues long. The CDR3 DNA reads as TGTGCCAGTAGTATTTGGGGAAATCGAGAGAACACCGGGGAGCTGTTTTTT. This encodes CASSIWGNRENTGELFF.

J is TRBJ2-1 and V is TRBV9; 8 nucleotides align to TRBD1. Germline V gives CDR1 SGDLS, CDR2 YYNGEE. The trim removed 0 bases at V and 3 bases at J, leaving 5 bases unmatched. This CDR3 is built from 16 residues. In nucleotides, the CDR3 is TGTGCCAGCAGCGTAGGGGTGGACAGGGACTACAATGAGCAGTTCTTC. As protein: CASSVGVDRDYNEQFF. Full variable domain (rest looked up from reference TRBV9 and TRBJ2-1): DSGVTQTPKHLITATGQRVTLRCSPRSGDLSVYWYQQSLDQGLQFLIQYYNGEERAKGNILERFSAQQFPDLHSELNLSSLELGDSALYFCASSVGVDRDYNEQFFGPGTRLTVL.

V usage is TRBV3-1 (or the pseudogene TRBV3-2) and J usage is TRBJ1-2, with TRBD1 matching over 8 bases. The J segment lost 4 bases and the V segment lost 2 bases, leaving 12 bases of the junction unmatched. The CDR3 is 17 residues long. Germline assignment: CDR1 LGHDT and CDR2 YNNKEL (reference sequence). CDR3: CASSQSPTGVPSYGYTF. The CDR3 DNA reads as TGTGCCAGCAGCCAATCTCCGACAGGGGTTCCATCCTATGGCTACACCTTC.

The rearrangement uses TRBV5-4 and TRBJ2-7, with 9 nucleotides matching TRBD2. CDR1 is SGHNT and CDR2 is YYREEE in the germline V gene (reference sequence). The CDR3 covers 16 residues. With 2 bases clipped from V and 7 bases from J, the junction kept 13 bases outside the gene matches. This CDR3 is CASSFPIAGVPLEQYF. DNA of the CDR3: TGTGCCAGCAGCTTCCCCATAGCGGGAGTTCCTTTGGAGCAGTACTTC.

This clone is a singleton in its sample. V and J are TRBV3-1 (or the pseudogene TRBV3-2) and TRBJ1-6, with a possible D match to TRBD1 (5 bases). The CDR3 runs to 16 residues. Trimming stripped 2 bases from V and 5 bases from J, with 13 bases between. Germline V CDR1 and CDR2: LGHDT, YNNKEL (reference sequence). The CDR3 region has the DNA TGTGCCAGCAGCCAAAGCGGGGCAGTGGATAATTCACCCCTCCACTTT. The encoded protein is CASSQSGAVDNSPLHF.

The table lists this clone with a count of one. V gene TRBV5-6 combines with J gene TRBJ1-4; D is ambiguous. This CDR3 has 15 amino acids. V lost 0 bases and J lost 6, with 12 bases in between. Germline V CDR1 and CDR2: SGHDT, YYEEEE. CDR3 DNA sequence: TGTGCCAGCAGCTTGGTTGCGGGATTTGATGAAAAACTGTTTTTT. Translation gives CASSLVAGFDEKLFF.

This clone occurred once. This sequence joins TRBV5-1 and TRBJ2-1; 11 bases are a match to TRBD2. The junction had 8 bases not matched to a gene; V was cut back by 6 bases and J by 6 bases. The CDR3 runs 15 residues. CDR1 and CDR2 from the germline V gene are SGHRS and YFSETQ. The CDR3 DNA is TGCGCCAGCACGTATCAACTAGCGGGAGTCAATGAGCAGTTCTTC. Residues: CASTYQLAGVNEQFF.

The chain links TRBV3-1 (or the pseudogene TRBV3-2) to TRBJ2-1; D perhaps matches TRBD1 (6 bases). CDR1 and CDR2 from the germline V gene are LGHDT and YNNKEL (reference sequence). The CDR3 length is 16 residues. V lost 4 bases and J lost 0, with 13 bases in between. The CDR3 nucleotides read TGTGCCAGCAGCCCTGGACAGCTAAGCTCCTACAATGAGCAGTTCTTC. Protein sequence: CASSPGQLSSYNEQFF.

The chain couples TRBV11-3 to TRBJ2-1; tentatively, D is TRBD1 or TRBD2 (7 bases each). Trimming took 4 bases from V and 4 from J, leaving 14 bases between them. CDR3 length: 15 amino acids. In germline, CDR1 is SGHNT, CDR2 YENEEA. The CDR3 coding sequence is TGTGCCAGCAGCTCAGGGGGGGGGCTTTACAATGAGCAGTTCTTC. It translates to CASSSGGGLYNEQFF.

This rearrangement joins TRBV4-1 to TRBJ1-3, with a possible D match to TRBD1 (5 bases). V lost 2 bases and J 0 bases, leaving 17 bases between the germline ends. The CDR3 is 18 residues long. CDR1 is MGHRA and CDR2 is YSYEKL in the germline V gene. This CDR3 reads CASSQTRTRVSSGNTIYF. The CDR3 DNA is TGCGCCAGCAGCCAAACCCGGACCAGGGTTAGCTCTGGAAACACCATATATTTT.

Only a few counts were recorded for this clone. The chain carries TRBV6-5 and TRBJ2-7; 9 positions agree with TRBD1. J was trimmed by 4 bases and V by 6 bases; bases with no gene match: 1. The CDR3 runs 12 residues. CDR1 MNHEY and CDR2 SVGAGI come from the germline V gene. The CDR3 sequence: CASSGTGYEQYF. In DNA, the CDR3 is TGTGCCAGCAGCGGGACAGGGTACGAGCAGTACTTC.

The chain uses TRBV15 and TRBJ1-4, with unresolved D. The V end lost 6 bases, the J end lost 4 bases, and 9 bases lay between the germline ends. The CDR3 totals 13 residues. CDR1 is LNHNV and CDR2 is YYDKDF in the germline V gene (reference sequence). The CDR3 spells CATRRTRNEKLFF. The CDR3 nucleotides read TGTGCCACCAGGAGGACTCGTAATGAAAAACTGTTTTTT.

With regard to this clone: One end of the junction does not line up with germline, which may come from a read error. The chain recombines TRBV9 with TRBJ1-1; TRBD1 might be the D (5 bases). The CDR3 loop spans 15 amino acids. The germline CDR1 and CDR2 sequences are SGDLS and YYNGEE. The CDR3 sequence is CASSVEPGLKTEAFF. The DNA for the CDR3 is TGTGCCAGCAGCGTAGAACCAGGGTTGAAGACTGAAGCTTTCTTT.

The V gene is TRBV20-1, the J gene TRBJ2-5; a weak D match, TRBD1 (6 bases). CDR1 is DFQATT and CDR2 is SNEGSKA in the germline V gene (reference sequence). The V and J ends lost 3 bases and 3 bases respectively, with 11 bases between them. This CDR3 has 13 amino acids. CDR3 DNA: TGCAGTGCTAGTCGGACAGCTAAAGAGACCCAGTACTTC. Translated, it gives CSASRTAKETQYF.

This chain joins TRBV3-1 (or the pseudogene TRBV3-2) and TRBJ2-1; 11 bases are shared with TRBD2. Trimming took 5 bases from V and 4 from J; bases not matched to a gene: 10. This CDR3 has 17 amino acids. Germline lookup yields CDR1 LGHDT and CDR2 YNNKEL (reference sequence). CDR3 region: CASSSRPGLAVYNEQFF. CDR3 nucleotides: TGTGCCAGCAGCTCCCGCCCGGGACTAGCGGTTTACAATGAGCAGTTCTTC.

DNA for the CDR3: TGTGCCAGCAGCGAGCTAGCGGAATACAATGAGCAGTTCTTC. It is translated as CASSELAEYNEQFF. The chain carries TRBV9 and TRBJ2-1, with 7 bases matching TRBD2. Trimming at V came to 3 bases and at J to 4 bases, leaving 4 bases not matched to a gene. CDR3 length: 14 residues. The germline V gene has CDR1 SGDLS and CDR2 YYNGEE.

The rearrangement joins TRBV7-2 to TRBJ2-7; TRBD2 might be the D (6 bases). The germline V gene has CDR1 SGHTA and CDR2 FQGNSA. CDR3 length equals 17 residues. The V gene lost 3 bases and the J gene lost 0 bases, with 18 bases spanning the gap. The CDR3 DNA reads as TGTGCCAGCAGCTTGTCCGGGGGTTACACCCTCTCCTACGAGCAGTACTTC. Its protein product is CASSLSGGYTLSYEQYF.

Here the CDR3 reads CASSALEASNSPLHF. The CDR3 nucleotides are TGTGCCAGCAGCGCCCTGGAAGCCTCTAATTCACCCCTCCACTTT. V usage is TRBV9 and J usage is TRBJ1-6, with unresolved D. The CDR3 spans 15 residues. Per germline, CDR1 SGDLS and CDR2 YYNGEE. V lost 3 bases and J 6 bases, leaving 13 bases between the germline ends.

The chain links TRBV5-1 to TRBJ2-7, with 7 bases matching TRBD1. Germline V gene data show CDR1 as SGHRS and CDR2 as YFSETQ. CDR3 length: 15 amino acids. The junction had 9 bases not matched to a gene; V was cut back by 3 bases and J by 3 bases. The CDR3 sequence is CASSYSGTAIYEQYF. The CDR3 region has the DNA TGCGCCAGCAGCTACTCCGGGACAGCAATCTACGAGCAGTACTTC.